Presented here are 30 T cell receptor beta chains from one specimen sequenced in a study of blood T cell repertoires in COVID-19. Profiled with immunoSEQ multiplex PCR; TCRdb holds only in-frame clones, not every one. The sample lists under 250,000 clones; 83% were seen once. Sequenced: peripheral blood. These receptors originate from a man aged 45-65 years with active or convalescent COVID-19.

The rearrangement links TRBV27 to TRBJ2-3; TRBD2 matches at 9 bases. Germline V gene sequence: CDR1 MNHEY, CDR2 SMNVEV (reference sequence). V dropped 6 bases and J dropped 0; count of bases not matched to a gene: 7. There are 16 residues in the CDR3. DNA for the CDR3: TGTGCCAGCAGCACAATAGCGGGGGATAGCACAGATACGCAGTATTTT. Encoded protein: CASSTIAGDSTDTQYF.

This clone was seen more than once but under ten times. The CDR3 spells CASSSTTRGTEAFF. The CDR3 DNA reads TGTGCCAGCAGCTCCACGACTCGGGGGACTGAAGCTTTCTTT. V is TRBV7-2 and J is TRBJ1-1, with a weak D call TRBD1 (5 bases). The germline gives CDR1 SGHTA, CDR2 FQGNSA. V was shortened by 4 bases and J by 5 bases, with 14 bases between the two germline ends. This CDR3 contains 14 residues.

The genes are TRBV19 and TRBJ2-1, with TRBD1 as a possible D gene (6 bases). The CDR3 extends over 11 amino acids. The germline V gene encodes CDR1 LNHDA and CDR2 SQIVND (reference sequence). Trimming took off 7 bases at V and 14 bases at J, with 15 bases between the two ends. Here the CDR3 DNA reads TGTGCCAGTATGAGTCGGGACACGGAGTTCTTC. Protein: CASMSRDTEFF.

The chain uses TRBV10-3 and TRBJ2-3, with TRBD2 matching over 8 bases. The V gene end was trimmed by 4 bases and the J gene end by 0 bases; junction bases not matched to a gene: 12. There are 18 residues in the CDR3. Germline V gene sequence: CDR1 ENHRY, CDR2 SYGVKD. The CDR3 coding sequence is TGTGCCATCAGTGGTTTTTTCCCCACTAGCGGAAGCACAGATACGCAGTATTTT. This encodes CAISGFFPTSGSTDTQYF.

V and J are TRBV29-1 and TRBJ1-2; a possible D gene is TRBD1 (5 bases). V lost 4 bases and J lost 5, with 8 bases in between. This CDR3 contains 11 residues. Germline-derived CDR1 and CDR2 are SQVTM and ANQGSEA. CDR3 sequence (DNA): TGCAGCGTTGGACAGAGATATGGCTACACCTTC. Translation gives CSVGQRYGYTF.

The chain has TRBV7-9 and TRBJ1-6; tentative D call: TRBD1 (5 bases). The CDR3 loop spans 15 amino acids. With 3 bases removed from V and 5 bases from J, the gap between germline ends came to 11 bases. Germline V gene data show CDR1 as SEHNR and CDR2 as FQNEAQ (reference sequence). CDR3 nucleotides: TGTGCCAGCAGCTTCCCACGGGGGGATAATTCACCCCTCCACTTT. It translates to CASSFPRGDNSPLHF.

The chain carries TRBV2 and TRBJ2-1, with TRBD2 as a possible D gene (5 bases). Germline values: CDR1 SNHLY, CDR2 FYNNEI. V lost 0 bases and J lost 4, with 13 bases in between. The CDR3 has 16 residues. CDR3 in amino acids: CASSEALAGTYNEQFF. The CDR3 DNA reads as TGTGCCAGCAGTGAAGCCTTGGCGGGCACTTACAATGAGCAGTTCTTC.

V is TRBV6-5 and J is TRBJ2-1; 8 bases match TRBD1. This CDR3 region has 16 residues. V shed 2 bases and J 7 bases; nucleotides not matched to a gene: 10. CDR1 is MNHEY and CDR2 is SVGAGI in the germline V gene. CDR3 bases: TGTGCCAGCAGTTACCCGGCGGGGACAGGCCTTAATGAGCAGTTCTTC. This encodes CASSYPAGTGLNEQFF.

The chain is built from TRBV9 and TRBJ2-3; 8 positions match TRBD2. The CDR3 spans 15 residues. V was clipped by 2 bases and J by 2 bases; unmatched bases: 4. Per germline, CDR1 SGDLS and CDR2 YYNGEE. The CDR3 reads CASSVFGGDTDTQYF. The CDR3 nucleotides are TGTGCCAGCAGCGTCTTCGGGGGGGACACAGATACGCAGTATTTT.

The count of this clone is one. The DNA of the CDR3 is TGTGCCAGCAGTTTAGGGGGGGCTCGAGAGACCCAGTACTTC. This translates into CASSLGGARETQYF. The rearrangement links TRBV28 to TRBJ2-5; TRBD2 might be the D (7 bases). Germline CDR1 MDHEN, CDR2 SYDVKM. The CDR3 has 14 residues. V was clipped by 2 bases and J by 4 bases, with 11 bases between them.

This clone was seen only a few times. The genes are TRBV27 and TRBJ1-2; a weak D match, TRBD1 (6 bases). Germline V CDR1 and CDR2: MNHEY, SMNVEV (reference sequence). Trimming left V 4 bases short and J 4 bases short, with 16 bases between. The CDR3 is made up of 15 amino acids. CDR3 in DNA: TGTGCCAGCAGTTCAATATCGGGACACCTCTATGGCTACACCTTC. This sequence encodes CASSSISGHLYGYTF.

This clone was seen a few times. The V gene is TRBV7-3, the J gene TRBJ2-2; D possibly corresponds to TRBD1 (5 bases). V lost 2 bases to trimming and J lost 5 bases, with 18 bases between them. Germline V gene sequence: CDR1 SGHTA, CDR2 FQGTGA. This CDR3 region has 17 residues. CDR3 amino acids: CASSLLPQGGGTGELFF. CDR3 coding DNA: TGTGCCAGCAGCTTACTCCCCCAGGGCGGCGGTACCGGGGAGCTGTTTTTT. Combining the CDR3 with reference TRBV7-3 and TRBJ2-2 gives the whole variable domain GAGVSQTPSNKVTEKGKYVELRCDPISGHTALYWYRQSLGQGPEFLIYFQGTGAADDSGLPNDRFFAVRPEGSVSTLKIQRTERGDSAVYLCASSLLPQGGGTGELFFGEGSRLTVL.

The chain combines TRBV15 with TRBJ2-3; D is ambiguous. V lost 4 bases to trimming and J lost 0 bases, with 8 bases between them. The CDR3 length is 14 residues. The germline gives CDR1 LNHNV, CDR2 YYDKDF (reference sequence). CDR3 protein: CATSNTSSTDTQYF. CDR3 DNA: TGTGCCACCAGCAACACCTCAAGCACAGATACGCAGTATTTT.

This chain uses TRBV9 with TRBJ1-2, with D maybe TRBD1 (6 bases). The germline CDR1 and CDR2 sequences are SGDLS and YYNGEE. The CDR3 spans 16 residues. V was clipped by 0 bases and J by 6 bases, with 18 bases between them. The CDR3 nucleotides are TGTGCCAGCAGCGTAGAGGCTGATAGGGCAGGGGATGGCTACACCTTC. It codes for CASSVEADRAGDGYTF.

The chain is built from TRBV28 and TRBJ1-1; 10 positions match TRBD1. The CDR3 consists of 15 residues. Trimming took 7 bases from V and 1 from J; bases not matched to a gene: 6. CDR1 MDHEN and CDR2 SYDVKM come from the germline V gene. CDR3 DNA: TGTGCCAGCAAGACAGGGGGCGACGGGAACACTGAAGCTTTCTTT. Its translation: CASKTGGDGNTEAFF.

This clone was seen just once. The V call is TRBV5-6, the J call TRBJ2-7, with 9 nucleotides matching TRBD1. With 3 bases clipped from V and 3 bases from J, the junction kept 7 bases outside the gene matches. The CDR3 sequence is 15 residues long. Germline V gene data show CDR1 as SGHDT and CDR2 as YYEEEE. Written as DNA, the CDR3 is TGTGCCAGCAGCTCAGGGACAGGGTTCCTCTACGAGCAGTACTTC. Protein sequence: CASSSGTGFLYEQYF.

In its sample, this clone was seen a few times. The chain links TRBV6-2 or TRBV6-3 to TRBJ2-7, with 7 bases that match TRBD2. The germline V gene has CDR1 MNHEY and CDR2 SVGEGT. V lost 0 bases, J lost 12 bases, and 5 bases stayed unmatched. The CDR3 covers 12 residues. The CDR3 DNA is TGTGCCAGCAGTTACTCTCGGCGGGAGATGTACTTC. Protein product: CASSYSRREMYF.

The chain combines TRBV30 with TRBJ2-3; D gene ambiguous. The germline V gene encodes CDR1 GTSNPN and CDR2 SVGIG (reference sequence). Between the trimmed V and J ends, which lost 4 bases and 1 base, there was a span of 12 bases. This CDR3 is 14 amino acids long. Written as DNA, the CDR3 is TGTGCCTGGACCCAATCTAAAGGCACAGATACGCAGTATTTT. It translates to CAWTQSKGTDTQYF.

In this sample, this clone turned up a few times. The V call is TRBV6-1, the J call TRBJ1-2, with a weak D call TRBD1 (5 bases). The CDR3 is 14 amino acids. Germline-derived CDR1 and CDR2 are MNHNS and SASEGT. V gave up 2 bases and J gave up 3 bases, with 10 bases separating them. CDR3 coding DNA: TGTGCCAGCAGTGAACCAGGGTCGGACTATGGCTACACCTTC. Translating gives CASSEPGSDYGYTF.

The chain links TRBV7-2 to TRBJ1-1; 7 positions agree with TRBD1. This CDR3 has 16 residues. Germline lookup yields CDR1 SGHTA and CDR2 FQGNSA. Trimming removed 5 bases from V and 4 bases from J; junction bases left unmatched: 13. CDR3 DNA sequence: TGTGCCAGCAGCCCACAAACAGGGGTAGGTGGCACTGAAGCTTTCTTT. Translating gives CASSPQTGVGGTEAFF.

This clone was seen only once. The CDR3 region has the DNA TGTGCCAGTAGGAGACTTAAGGATGGCTACACCTTC. Translated, it gives CASRRLKDGYTF. The chain joins TRBV19 to TRBJ1-2; no reliable D call. The germline CDR1 and CDR2 sequences are LNHDA and SQIVND (reference sequence). The CDR3 consists of 12 residues. With 6 bases removed from V and 6 bases from J, the gap between germline ends came to 11 bases.

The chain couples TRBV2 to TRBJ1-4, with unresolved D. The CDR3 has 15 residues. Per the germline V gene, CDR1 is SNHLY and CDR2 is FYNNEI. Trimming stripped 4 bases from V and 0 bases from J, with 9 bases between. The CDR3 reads CASSVSGTTNEKLFF. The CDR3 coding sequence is TGTGCCAGCAGTGTCAGCGGGACAACTAATGAAAAACTGTTTTTT.

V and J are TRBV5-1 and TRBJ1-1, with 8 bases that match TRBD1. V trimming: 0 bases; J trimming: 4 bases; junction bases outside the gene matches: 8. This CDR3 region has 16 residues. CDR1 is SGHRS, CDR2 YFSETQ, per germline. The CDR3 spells CASSLVGGQGGTEAFF. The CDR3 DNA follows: TGCGCCAGCAGCTTGGTAGGAGGACAGGGTGGCACTGAAGCTTTCTTT.

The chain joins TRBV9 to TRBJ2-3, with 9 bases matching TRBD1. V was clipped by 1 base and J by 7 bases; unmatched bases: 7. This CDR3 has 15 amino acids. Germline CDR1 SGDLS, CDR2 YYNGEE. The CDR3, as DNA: TGTGCCAGCAGCGTAACAGGGGGCAGTCAGTATACGCAGTATTTT. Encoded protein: CASSVTGGSQYTQYF.

The CDR3 region is CASSFQGHSNQPQHF. For the CDR3, the DNA is TGTGCCAGCAGCTTCCAGGGCCATAGCAATCAGCCCCAGCATTTT. The gene calls are TRBV7-8 and TRBJ1-5; D is possibly TRBD1 (5 bases). Trimming left V 3 bases short and J 0 bases short, with 9 bases between. The CDR3 totals 15 residues. Germline-derived CDR1 and CDR2 are SGHVS and FQNEAQ.

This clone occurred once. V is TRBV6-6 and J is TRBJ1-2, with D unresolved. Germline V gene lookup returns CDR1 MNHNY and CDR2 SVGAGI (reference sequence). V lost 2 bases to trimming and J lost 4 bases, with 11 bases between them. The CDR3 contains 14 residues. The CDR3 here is CASSYGEAFYGYTF. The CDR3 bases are TGTGCCAGCAGTTACGGAGAGGCTTTCTATGGCTACACCTTC.

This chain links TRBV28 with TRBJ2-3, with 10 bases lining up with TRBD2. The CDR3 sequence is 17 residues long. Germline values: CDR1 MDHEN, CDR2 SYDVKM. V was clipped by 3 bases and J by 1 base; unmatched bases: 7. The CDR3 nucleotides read TGTGCCAGCAGTTTTAGCGGGAGGTGGTCTGGCACAGATACGCAGTATTTT. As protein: CASSFSGRWSGTDTQYF.

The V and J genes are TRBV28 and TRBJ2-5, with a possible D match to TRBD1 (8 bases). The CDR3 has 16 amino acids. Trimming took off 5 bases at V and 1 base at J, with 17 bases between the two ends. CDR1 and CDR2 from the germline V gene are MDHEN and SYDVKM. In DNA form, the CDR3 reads TGTGCCAGCAGTGTCCACAGGGGGGGTATCCAAGAGACCCAGTACTTC. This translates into CASSVHRGGIQETQYF.

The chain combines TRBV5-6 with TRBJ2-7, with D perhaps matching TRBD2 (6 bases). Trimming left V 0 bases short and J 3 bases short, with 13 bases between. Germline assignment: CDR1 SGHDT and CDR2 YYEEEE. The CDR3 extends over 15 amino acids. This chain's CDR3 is CASSLGRGFNYEQYF. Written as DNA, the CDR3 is TGTGCCAGCAGCTTGGGGCGGGGCTTCAACTACGAGCAGTACTTC.

DNA of the CDR3: TGTGCCAGCAGCTTCCTAGATCCGGGACAGCTACACAATGAGCAGTTCTTC. Protein product: CASSFLDPGQLHNEQFF. V and J are TRBV7-9 and TRBJ2-1; 7 positions match TRBD1. The CDR3 extends over 17 amino acids. Trimming took 3 bases from V and 5 from J; bases not matched to a gene: 13. CDR1 SEHNR and CDR2 FQNEAQ come from the germline V gene (reference sequence).